Presented here are 30 T cell receptor beta chains from one specimen sequenced in a study of early T cells in non-severe SARS-CoV-2 infection. TCRdb ran MiXCR on the 5' RACE reads and lists one entry per CDR3 protein. The sample carries about 130,000 distinct CDR3 sequences, about 15% recorded once. Sequencing used whole blood. These receptors came from an adult who was a healthcare worker with PCR-confirmed SARS-CoV-2 infection or an uninfected control (not recorded which).

This clonotype was picked up many times. This chain uses TRBV7-6 with TRBJ2-5, with D hard to call. CDR1 is SGHVS and CDR2 is FNYEAQ in the germline V gene. This CDR3 comprises 11 residues. V lost 2 bases, J lost 7 bases, and 5 bases lay in between. The CDR3: CASSLTGTQYF. For the CDR3, the DNA is TGTGCCAGCAGCTTAACGGGGACCCAGTACTTC.

This clonotype showed up just a few times. The chain employs TRBV7-8 and TRBJ1-1, with TRBD1 identical over 7 bases. Germline CDR1 SGHVS, CDR2 FQNEAQ. CDR3 length: 16 residues. The V segment lost 4 bases and the J segment 3 bases; nucleotides outside the gene matches: 11. CDR3 sequence: CASSYKTTGRHTEAFF. The CDR3 coding sequence is TGTGCCAGCAGCTACAAAACGACAGGGCGGCACACTGAAGCTTTCTTT.

This clonotype was found once. The J gene is TRBJ1-6, the V gene TRBV12-3 or TRBV12-4; D is unclear. Trimming removed 2 bases at V and 14 bases at J, with 10 bases between. This CDR3 contains 12 residues. The DNA of the CDR3 is TGTGCCAGCAGTTTAATCGGCGGAGCCCTCCACTTT. Translating it yields CASSLIGGALHF.

This clonotype turned up a few times. J is TRBJ1-2 and V is TRBV29-1; TRBD1 agrees at 8 bases. The V and J ends lost 7 bases and 6 bases, in that order; junction bases with no gene match: 4. The CDR3 consists of 11 residues. Germline lookup yields CDR1 SQVTM and CDR2 ANQGSEA. For the CDR3, the DNA is TGCAGCGCTCAGGGGGCGCATGGCTACACCTTC. This encodes CSAQGAHGYTF. Combining the CDR3 with reference TRBV29-1 and TRBJ1-2 gives the whole variable domain SAVISQKPSRDICQRGTSLTIQCQVDSQVTMMFWYRQQPGQSLTLIATANQGSEATYESGFVIDKFPISRPNLTFSTLTVSNMSPEDSSIYLCSAQGAHGYTFGSGTRLTVV.

The table lists this clonotype with many counts. V and J are TRBV10-3 and TRBJ2-3; 8 bases match TRBD2. Germline trimming cut 3 bases from V and 6 bases from J; bases unmatched to any gene: 5. The CDR3 loop spans 14 amino acids. Germline assignment: CDR1 ENHRY and CDR2 SYGVKD. The DNA of the CDR3 is TGTGCCATCAGTGAAACCGGGGGGGAGGATACGCAGTATTTT. It translates to CAISETGGEDTQYF.

This chain joins TRBV30 and TRBJ1-5; D ambiguous. CDR3 length: 12 amino acids. Germline CDR1 is GTSNPN and CDR2 is SVGIG (reference sequence). With 1 base removed from V and 6 bases from J, the gap between germline ends came to 7 bases. CDR3 region: CAWSGPSQPQHF. CDR3 sequence (DNA): TGTGCCTGGAGTGGGCCTTCTCAGCCCCAGCATTTT.

The genes are TRBV5-4 and TRBJ2-7; D unresolved. Germline V gives CDR1 SGHNT, CDR2 YYREEE (reference sequence). The CDR3 runs 16 residues. Deletions cut 4 bases from V and 2 bases from J, with 19 bases between. The CDR3 loop is CASSRLNLDRPYEQYF. The CDR3 DNA sequence: TGTGCCAGCAGCCGGTTGAACCTCGACCGACCCTACGAGCAGTACTTC. The full variable domain, in which reference TRBV5-4 and TRBJ2-7 provide the parts outside the CDR3, is ETGVTQSPTHLIKTRGQQVTLRCSSQSGHNTVSWYQQALGQGPQFIFQYYREEENGRGNFPPRFSGLQFPNYSSELNVNALELDDSALYLCASSRLNLDRPYEQYFGPGTRLTVT.

This chain links TRBV4-1 with TRBJ2-7; either TRBD1 or TRBD2 may supply D (6 bases each). From germline, CDR1 is MGHRA and CDR2 YSYEKL. This CDR3 is 16 amino acids long. The ends were cut back, 4 bases at V and 2 bases at J, with 18 bases in the middle. The CDR3 sequence: CASSRFSGQPTYEQYF. CDR3 nucleotides: TGCGCCAGCAGCCGTTTTAGCGGACAGCCCACCTACGAGCAGTACTTC.

The table lists this clonotype with a few counts. The V gene is TRBV19, the J gene TRBJ2-7; D call uncertain. The CDR3 totals 12 residues. V lost 1 base and J lost 5, with 6 bases in between. Germline CDR1 LNHDA, CDR2 SQIVND (reference sequence). The CDR3 spells CASSIGSDEQYF. DNA of the CDR3: TGTGCCAGTAGTATAGGGTCGGACGAGCAGTACTTC.

The chain links TRBV6-5 to TRBJ1-1; D possibly corresponds to TRBD1 (6 bases). The CDR3 covers 13 residues. Germline CDR1 and CDR2: MNHEY and SVGAGI. V was cut by 7 bases and J by 4 bases, with 13 bases left in between. The CDR3 sequence: CASNRGVGTEAFF. CDR3 nucleotide sequence: TGTGCCAGCAATAGGGGGGTTGGCACTGAAGCTTTCTTT.

As for this clonotype: A much more abundant neighbour one base away suggests this may be a read error. The chain uses TRBV5-1 and TRBJ2-5, with D perhaps matching TRBD2 (5 bases). V gave up 4 bases and J gave up 5 bases, with 18 bases separating them. Looked up from germline, CDR1 is SGHRS and CDR2 is YFSETQ. CDR3 length equals 15 residues. Here the CDR3 reads CASSPEVVGLETQYF. The CDR3 coding sequence is TGCGCCAGCAGCCCGGAGGTTGTGGGGTTGGAGACCCAGTACTTC.

This clonotype showed up just a few times. The rearrangement joins TRBV20-1 to TRBJ1-2; 8 bases fit TRBD1. V shed 6 bases, J shed 6 bases, and the junction held 15 bases outside the gene matches. The CDR3 is made up of 15 amino acids. Germline CDR1 DFQATT, CDR2 SNEGSKA (reference sequence). CDR3 protein: CSAGGAGGRSHGYTF. CDR3 DNA: TGCAGTGCAGGAGGGGCAGGGGGCAGATCCCATGGCTACACCTTC.

The chain recombines TRBV19 with TRBJ1-6, with 7 bases fitting TRBD1. The CDR3 totals 14 residues. Germline lookup yields CDR1 LNHDA and CDR2 SQIVND (reference sequence). The trim removed 6 bases at V and 9 bases at J, leaving 8 bases unmatched. The CDR3 reads CASSLGDSVSPLHF. As DNA, the CDR3 is TGTGCCAGTAGCCTAGGGGACAGCGTTTCACCCCTCCACTTT. Based on the CDR3 plus reference TRBV19 and TRBJ1-6, the full variable domain is DGGITQSPKYLFRKEGQNVTLSCEQNLNHDAMYWYRQDPGQGLRLIYYSQIVNDFQKGDIAEGYSVSREKKESFPLTVTSAQKNPTAFYLCASSLGDSVSPLHFGNGTRLTVT.

This clonotype was seen only a few times. Its ends do not fully match the called genes, so a read error is possible. This rearrangement joins TRBV12-3 or TRBV12-4 to TRBJ1-1; a possible D gene is TRBD1 (6 bases). This CDR3 has 11 residues. CDR3 coding DNA: TGTGCCAGCAGTTTCGGACAGCAGACGATCTTT. Protein: CASSFGQQTIF.

The chain uses TRBV6-4 and TRBJ2-7; D is undetermined. In germline, CDR1 is MRHNA, CDR2 SNTAGT. CDR3 length: 10 amino acids. V lost 8 bases, J lost 6 bases, and 8 bases lay in between. CDR3 amino acids: CASPSLEQYF. The CDR3 DNA follows: TGTGCCAGCCCTTCTCTCGAGCAGTACTTC.

The table lists this clonotype with a few counts. The V call is TRBV6-1, the J call TRBJ1-5; D might be TRBD1 (5 bases). The germline V gene has CDR1 MNHNS and CDR2 SASEGT. V was cut by 3 bases and J by 2 bases, with 14 bases left in between. This CDR3 spans 16 amino acids. CDR3 in amino acids: CASSEEWGIGNQPQHF. Here the CDR3 DNA reads TGTGCCAGCAGTGAGGAATGGGGGATCGGCAATCAGCCCCAGCATTTT.

This chain joins TRBV11-2 and TRBJ2-7; D call uncertain. The CDR3 runs 12 residues. Trimming left V 0 bases short and J 6 bases short, with 6 bases between. In germline, CDR1 is SGHAT, CDR2 FQNNGV. The CDR3 sequence: CASSLEVGEQYF. CDR3 nucleotide sequence: TGTGCCAGCAGCTTAGAAGTGGGCGAGCAGTACTTC.

The table lists this clonotype with a few counts. V usage is TRBV24-1 and J usage is TRBJ2-1; D perhaps matches TRBD1 (6 bases). Germline V CDR1 and CDR2: KGHDR, SFDVKD. There are 15 residues in the CDR3. Trimming stripped 2 bases from V and 5 bases from J, with 12 bases between. CDR3 nucleotide sequence: TGTGCCACCAGTGATTCCCGGAGGACAGACAATGAGCAGTTCTTC. It codes for CATSDSRRTDNEQFF.

Here the CDR3 reads CASSFMRGEEETQYF. CDR3 nucleotides: TGTGCCAGCAGCTTCATGCGGGGGGAGGAAGAGACCCAGTACTTC. The V call is TRBV7-6, the J call TRBJ2-5; the match to TRBD2 covers 8 bases. The CDR3 runs to 15 residues. Germline CDR1 and CDR2: SGHVS and FNYEAQ. V trimming: 3 bases; J trimming: 3 bases; junction bases outside the gene matches: 6.

In its sample, this clonotype was seen a few times. The genes are TRBV10-3 and TRBJ2-1; 8 nucleotides match TRBD2. The CDR3 has 14 residues. CDR1 is ENHRY, CDR2 SYGVKD, per germline. V lost 10 bases, J lost 7 bases, and 12 bases stayed unmatched. CDR3 region: CATVSGTSQNEQFF. CDR3 nucleotides: TGTGCCACCGTCTCCGGGACTAGTCAAAATGAGCAGTTCTTC.

This clonotype appeared many times. This chain joins TRBV20-1 and TRBJ2-3; 10 bases line up with TRBD2. Germline CDR1 DFQATT, CDR2 SNEGSKA (reference sequence). CDR3 size: 17 residues. V was clipped by 4 bases and J by 0 bases; unmatched bases: 10. The CDR3 loop reads CSAILAGALTSTDTQYF. The CDR3 bases are TGCAGTGCTATCCTAGCGGGGGCCCTCACTAGCACAGATACGCAGTATTTT.

The sample holds a few counts of this clonotype. The CDR3 DNA sequence: TGTGCCACCAGTGGAGGTATATACAATGAGCAGTTCTTC. Translation gives CATSGGIYNEQFF. The V gene is TRBV24-1, the J gene TRBJ2-1; D remains ambiguous. Germline CDR1 reads KGHDR; CDR2 reads SFDVKD. This CDR3 spans 13 amino acids. Trimming removed 5 bases from V and 4 bases from J, with 8 bases in between.

This clonotype was observed a handful of times. The chain joins TRBV12-3 or TRBV12-4 to TRBJ1-5, with D perhaps matching TRBD1 (6 bases). V lost 4 bases, J lost 2 bases, and 12 bases lay in between. The CDR3 is made up of 15 amino acids. The CDR3 reads CASSSTGSGNQPQHF. CDR3 sequence (DNA): TGTGCCAGCAGTTCCACAGGGTCGGGCAATCAGCCCCAGCATTTT.

The chain has TRBV5-1 and TRBJ2-7; D may be TRBD1 or TRBD2 (5 bases each). This CDR3 has 13 residues. Per germline, CDR1 SGHRS and CDR2 YFSETQ. V was trimmed by 4 bases and J by 4 bases, leaving 12 bases between them. CDR3 in amino acids: CASSLQEGYEQYF. CDR3 coding DNA: TGCGCCAGCAGCCTACAAGAGGGGTACGAGCAGTACTTC. Using reference TRBV5-1 and TRBJ2-7 for the parts outside the CDR3, the full variable domain is KAGVTQTPRYLIKTRGQQVTLSCSPISGHRSVSWYQQTPGQGLQFLFEYFSETQRNKGNFPGRFSGRQFSNSRSEMNVSTLELGDSALYLCASSLQEGYEQYFGPGTRLTVT.

There are a few counts of this clonotype. This chain connects TRBV5-1 to TRBJ1-1, with D tentatively TRBD1 (5 bases). CDR3 length: 17 residues. The germline V and J ends were trimmed by 3 bases and 1 base, with 19 bases remaining between them. CDR1 SGHRS and CDR2 YFSETQ come from the germline V gene. Here the CDR3 reads CASSWGARRSENTEAFF. The CDR3 DNA follows: TGCGCCAGCAGCTGGGGCGCCAGACGCTCGGAGAACACTGAAGCTTTCTTT.

Only a few counts were recorded for this clonotype. The gene calls are TRBV20-1 and TRBJ2-7; 11 bases fit TRBD1. The CDR3 sequence is 16 residues long. Germline V gene lookup returns CDR1 DFQATT and CDR2 SNEGSKA (reference sequence). Unmatched junction bases numbered 10, after V lost 4 bases and J lost 2 bases. The CDR3 region is CSATTIPGQGAYEQYF. CDR3 coding DNA: TGCAGTGCTACAACTATTCCGGGACAGGGGGCCTACGAGCAGTACTTC.

This clonotype was detected only a few times. The chain combines TRBV5-5 with TRBJ1-1; D unresolved. The CDR3 totals 14 residues. Trimming cost V 6 bases and J 0 bases, with 12 bases left between them. The germline V gene has CDR1 SGHKS and CDR2 YYEKEE (reference sequence). The CDR3 here is CASTRNGMNTEAFF. As DNA, the CDR3 is TGTGCCAGCACACGGAATGGGATGAACACTGAAGCTTTCTTT.

The chain combines TRBV3-1 with TRBJ1-5; D uncertain. The V and J ends lost 1 base and 0 bases respectively, with 7 bases between them. The CDR3 runs 15 residues. CDR1 is LGHDT and CDR2 is YNNKEL in the germline V gene (reference sequence). CDR3 sequence (DNA): TGTGCCAGCAGCCAAGGGACGTATAGCAATCAGCCCCAGCATTTT. Its translation: CASSQGTYSNQPQHF. Based on the CDR3 plus reference TRBV3-1 and TRBJ1-5, the full variable domain is DTAVSQTPKYLVTQMGNDKSIKCEQNLGHDTMYWYKQDSKKFLKIMFSYNNKELIINETVPNRFSPKSPDKAHLNLHINSLELGDSAVYFCASSQGTYSNQPQHFGDGTRLSIL.

The rearrangement uses TRBV14 and TRBJ2-2, with D tentatively TRBD1 (5 bases). Trimming removed 7 bases at V and 5 bases at J, with 11 bases between. Germline values: CDR1 SGHDN, CDR2 FVKESK. The CDR3 length is 13 residues. For the CDR3, the DNA is TGTGCCAGCAAAACCAGGGATACCGGGGAGCTGTTTTTT. Translated, it gives CASKTRDTGELFF.

CDR3: CASTRTAYTGELFF. The DNA of the CDR3 is TGTGCCAGCACCCGGACTGCATACACCGGGGAGCTGTTTTTT. V and J are TRBV6-1 and TRBJ2-2; D may be TRBD2 (5 bases). Germline V gene lookup returns CDR1 MNHNS and CDR2 SASEGT. The CDR3 runs 14 residues. V was clipped by 7 bases and J by 3 bases, with 12 bases between them.